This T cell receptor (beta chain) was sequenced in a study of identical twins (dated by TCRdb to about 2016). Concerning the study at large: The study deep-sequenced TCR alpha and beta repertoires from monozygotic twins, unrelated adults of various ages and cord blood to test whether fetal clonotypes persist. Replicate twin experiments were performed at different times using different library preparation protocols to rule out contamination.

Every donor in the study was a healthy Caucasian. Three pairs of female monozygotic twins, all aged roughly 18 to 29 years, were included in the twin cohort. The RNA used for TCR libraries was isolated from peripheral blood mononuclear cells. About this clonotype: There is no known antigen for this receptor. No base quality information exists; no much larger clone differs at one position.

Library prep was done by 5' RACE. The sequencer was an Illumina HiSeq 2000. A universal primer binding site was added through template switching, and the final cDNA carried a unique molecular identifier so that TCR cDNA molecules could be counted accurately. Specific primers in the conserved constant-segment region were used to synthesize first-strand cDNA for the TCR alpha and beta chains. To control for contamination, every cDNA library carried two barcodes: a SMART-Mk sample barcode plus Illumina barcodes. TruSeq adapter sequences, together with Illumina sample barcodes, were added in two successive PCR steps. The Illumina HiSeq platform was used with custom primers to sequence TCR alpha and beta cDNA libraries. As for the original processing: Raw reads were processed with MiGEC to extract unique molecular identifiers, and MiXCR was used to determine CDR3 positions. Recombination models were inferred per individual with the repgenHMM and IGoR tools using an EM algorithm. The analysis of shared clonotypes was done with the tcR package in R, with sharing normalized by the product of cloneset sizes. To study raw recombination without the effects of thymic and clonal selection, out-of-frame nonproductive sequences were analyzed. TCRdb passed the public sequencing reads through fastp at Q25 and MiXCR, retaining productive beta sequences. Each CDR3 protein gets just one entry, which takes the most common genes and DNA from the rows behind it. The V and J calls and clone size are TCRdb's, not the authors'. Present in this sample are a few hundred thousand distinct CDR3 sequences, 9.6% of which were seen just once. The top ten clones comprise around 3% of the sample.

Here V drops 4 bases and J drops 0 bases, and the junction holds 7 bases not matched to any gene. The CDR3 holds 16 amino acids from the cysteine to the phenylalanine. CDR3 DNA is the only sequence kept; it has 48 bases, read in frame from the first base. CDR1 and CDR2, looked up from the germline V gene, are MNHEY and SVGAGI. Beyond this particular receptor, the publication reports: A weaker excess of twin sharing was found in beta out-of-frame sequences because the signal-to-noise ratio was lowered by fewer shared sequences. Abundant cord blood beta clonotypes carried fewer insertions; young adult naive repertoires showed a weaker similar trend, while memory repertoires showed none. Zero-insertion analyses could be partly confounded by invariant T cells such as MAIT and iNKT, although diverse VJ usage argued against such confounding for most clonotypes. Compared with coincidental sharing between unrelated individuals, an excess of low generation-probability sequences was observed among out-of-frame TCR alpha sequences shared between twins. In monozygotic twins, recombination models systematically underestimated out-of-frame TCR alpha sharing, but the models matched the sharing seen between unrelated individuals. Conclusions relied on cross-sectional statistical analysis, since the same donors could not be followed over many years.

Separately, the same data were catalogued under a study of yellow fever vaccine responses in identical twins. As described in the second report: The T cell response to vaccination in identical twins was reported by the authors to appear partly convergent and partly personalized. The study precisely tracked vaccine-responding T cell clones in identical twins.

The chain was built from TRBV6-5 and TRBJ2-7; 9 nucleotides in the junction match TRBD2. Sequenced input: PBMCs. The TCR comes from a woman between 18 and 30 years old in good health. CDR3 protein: CASSSKAGGRSYEQYF. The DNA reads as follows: TGTGCCAGCAGTTCGAAAGCGGGGGGACGCTCCTACGAGCAGTACTTC.